This T cell receptor (beta chain) came from a study of metastatic and nonmetastatic thyroid tumors. Patients underwent thyroid surgery, and none had received any treatment before it. Using MiXCR, TCRdb re-called clones from the PCR reads. The sample lists around 36,000 clones; over 25% were seen once. Germline-derived CDR1 and CDR2 are GTSNPN and SVGIG (reference sequence). V dropped 5 bases and J dropped 3 bases, with 13 bases sitting between them. The CDR3 is 14 amino acids. The sample holds many counts of this clone. What it binds is unknown. Study results and limitations: When malignant thyroid tumors were compared with benign nodules, TCR beta diversity was reportedly significantly higher in the malignant tumors. This held in both blood and tumor samples.

V usage is TRBV30 and J usage is TRBJ2-2; D gene uncertain. This TCR was sampled from a female donor with papillary thyroid cancer or a benign thyroid nodule (not recorded which). Some clones in this sample may be carry-over from other donors' samples. Sequenced input: blood. DNA of the CDR3: TGTGCCTGGTCGAGTAGCCCCCACACCGGGGAGCTGTTTTTT. It encodes CAWSSSPHTGELFF.